This passage covers 6 T cell receptor beta chains from one sample sequenced in a study of blood T cell repertoires in COVID-19. The data were produced by immunoSEQ multiplex PCR, yet TCRdb's version contains in-frame clones alone and is incomplete. The sample has 250,000 to 350,000 clones; roughly 90% are singletons. Sequencing was performed on PBMCs or T cells enriched from blood (not recorded which). These receptors were obtained from a woman aged 18 to 35 with acute COVID-19.

The rearrangement links TRBV25-1 to TRBJ2-7; D not certain. This CDR3 has 11 residues. Trimming left V 10 bases short and J 4 bases short, with 11 bases between. Germline loops: CDR1 MGHDK, CDR2 SYGVNS. CDR3 amino acids: CATGYGYEQYF. In DNA form, the CDR3 reads TGTGCCACCGGGTACGGATACGAGCAGTACTTC.

The J gene is TRBJ2-5, the V gene TRBV5-1; 7 positions agree with TRBD2. Germline-derived CDR1 and CDR2 are SGHRS and YFSETQ. The length of the CDR3 is 15 residues. V gave up 0 bases and J gave up 5 bases; unmatched junction bases: 7. CDR3 amino acids: CASSLEGDYGETQYF. Here the CDR3 DNA reads TGCGCCAGCAGCTTGGAAGGGGACTATGGGGAGACCCAGTACTTC.

This clone showed up just once. The rearrangement links TRBV12-3 or TRBV12-4 to TRBJ1-2, with D possibly matching TRBD1 (5 bases). This CDR3 has 12 residues. Trimming pared 8 bases from V and 8 bases from J, leaving 15 bases between. Here the CDR3 DNA reads TGTGCCAGCGTATCCGGGGGGGGAGGCTACACCTTC. Encoded protein: CASVSGGGGYTF.

This clone was picked up one time. The J gene is TRBJ2-1, the V gene TRBV5-1; 8 nucleotides line up with TRBD2. This CDR3 is 18 amino acids long. Per germline, CDR1 SGHRS and CDR2 YFSETQ. Unmatched junction bases numbered 19, after V lost 2 bases and J lost 9 bases. The DNA for the CDR3 is TGCGCCAGCAGCTTAGCACCGGGAGGGGGTCCCAGGGTGGGTGAGCAGTTCTTC. This sequence encodes CASSLAPGGGPRVGEQFF.

This sequence joins TRBV3-1 (or the pseudogene TRBV3-2) and TRBJ1-6; TRBD1 matches at 8 bases. The CDR3 length is 15 residues. CDR1 LGHDT and CDR2 YNNKEL come from the germline V gene (reference sequence). The trim removed 4 bases at V and 8 bases at J, leaving 7 bases unmatched. The CDR3 protein is CASSPWTGMDSPLHF. The CDR3 DNA follows: TGTGCCAGCAGCCCCTGGACAGGGATGGATTCACCCCTCCACTTT.

This clone was picked up a small number of times. The chain joins TRBV7-8 to TRBJ2-7; D is possibly TRBD1 (5 bases). Germline V lookup: CDR1 SGHVS, CDR2 FQNEAQ. This CDR3 contains 13 residues. Trimming left V 3 bases short and J 1 base short, with 7 bases between. CDR3 amino acids: CASSFTGSYEQYF. The CDR3 nucleotides read TGTGCCAGCAGCTTCACAGGTTCCTACGAGCAGTACTTC.